This TCR beta chain stems from a study of blood T cell repertoires in COVID-19. Study background: The United States, Italy and Spain were the sources of the acute and convalescent COVID-19 samples.

While infection was still active, Seattle patients were enrolled and then followed longitudinally. V lost 3 bases and J lost 3; bases outside the gene matches: 7. Germline loops: CDR1 LGHDT, CDR2 YNNKEL (reference sequence). The CDR3 is 16 residues long. Original processing notes: Amplification from reference gene primers served as the basis for estimated nucleated cell counts. TCRdb keeps only in-frame clones here, not all; method: immunoSEQ multiplex PCR. That table gives V, J and clone size, and the DNA gave D and trimming. The sample yields 95,000 to 150,000 clones, around 83% seen once. This chain links TRBV3-1 (or the pseudogene TRBV3-2) with TRBJ2-3, with TRBD2 identical over 9 bases. This receptor was taken from an elderly woman with COVID-19, enrolled during active disease. Sequenced material: peripheral blood. The CDR3 here is CASSQGLAGDTDTQYF. Here the CDR3 DNA reads TGTGCCAGCAGCCAGGGGTTAGCGGGAGATACAGATACGCAGTATTTT.